This TCR beta chain emerged from a study of CD8+ T cells in alopecia areata listed by TCRdb under 2018. For the study in its entirety: Treated patients were enrolled in an open-label pilot trial of oral tofacitinib at 5 to 10 mg twice daily for moderate-to-severe alopecia areata. Patients stayed on tofacitinib for 6 to 18 months and then had 6 months of follow-up off drug so that delayed response and recurrence could be assessed. The SALT score, which quantifies the percentage of affected scalp surface area, was used to measure disease severity in treated patients. The study used high-throughput TCRbeta sequencing to examine T cell clonal expansion in alopecia areata, in both the C3H/HeJ mouse model and human patients. Human TCRbeta sequencing covered scalp tissue and sorted CD4+ and CD8+ peripheral blood T cells from patchy and totalis/universalis alopecia areata patients and healthy controls. Patients on tofacitinib were biopsied at baseline and after 4 and 24 weeks of treatment, and several of the patients also had a later scalp biopsy. Scalp clonality was compared among normal scalp (n=4), patchy alopecia areata scalp (n=8), and alopecia totalis/universalis scalp (n=8). The RNA source kit depended on sample type: the PAXgene miRNA kit for fixed scalp, the miRNeasy kit for PBMCs, and the RNeasy kit for mouse skin. immunoSEQ multiplex PCR using 35 Vbeta forward primers and 13 Jbeta reverse primers was used to amplify TCRbeta CDR3 regions. Results and caveats for the whole study, not just this receptor: Lesional scalp, especially in alopecia totalis/universalis, showed higher clonality and more expanded CD8+ clones than normal scalp, suggesting antigenic drive. Resident alphabeta T cells in normal human skin are also sequenced, complicating scalp TCR repertoire analysis, unlike mouse skin dominated by gammadelta T cells. Because the treated cohort was small and included a single nonresponder, larger studies are needed to assess links between baseline CD8+ expansion and response. Tofacitinib significantly decreased scalp clonality and the number of expanded CD8+ clones among the top 100 scalp clones. During tofacitinib treatment, many expanded lesional clones stuck around in both scalp and blood, and this persistence may partly explain why relapse happens after treatment is stopped. Shared TCR sequences between patients were less evident than in mice, which may be partly attributable to HLA diversity in the patient population.

The meaning of the sample's time point label: around 4 weeks on oral tofacitinib. The label giving this sample's treatment or condition can be read as: oral pan-JAK inhibitor, 5-10 mg twice daily. Lesional scalp punch biopsies and peripheral blood were collected from alopecia areata patients. After PBMCs were isolated by density centrifugation and stained for CD3, CD4 and CD8, a FACSAria was used to sort CD4+ and CD8+ T cells. Preparation of the library involved the immunoSEQ multiplex PCR assay. RNA was extracted from all samples and reverse transcribed into cDNA as template for TCR sequencing. SuperScript III was used for first-strand cDNA synthesis, primed with a 2:1 mix of oligo-dT and random hexamers. Amplification bias was assessed with a synthetic immune receptor repertoire, and residual bias was removed computationally. As for the authors' bioinformatics: Raw reads were preprocessed to remove errors, and CDR3 was defined according to IMGT conventions as the region from the conserved cysteine to phenylalanine. Clonality was computed by normalizing Shannon entropy by log2 of the number of productive unique TCRs and subtracting the result from 1. Whether scalp clones were CD4 or CD8 was inferred by matching scalp TCRbeta sequences against CD4 and CD8 repertoires sorted from blood. TCRdb retrieved this table from immuneACCESS and kept in-frame rearrangements only. Not all clones are present; in checked studies, unresolved V genes account for under half, and no reason is known for the remainder. V and J calls and clone size are as listed in that table; D and trimming were resolved from the DNA. The sample data list 150,000 to 200,000 clones, and about 60% of these were observed just once. Roughly 3.3% of the sample comes from the top ten.

This clone appeared a single time. What antigen it recognizes has not been identified. No base quality values were provided; no much bigger clone lies one nucleotide off. Sequenced here: CD4+ T cells sorted from blood, sampled at week 4, from a patient treated with tofacitinib. The receptor comes from a human donor with alopecia areata.

The CDR3 protein is CSVRTGGRYEQYF. In nucleotides, the sequence is TGCAGCGTTAGGACAGGGGGTCGCTACGAGCAGTACTTC. The rearranged segments are TRBV29-1 and TRBJ2-7; a stretch of 10 junction bases matches TRBD1. Trimming takes 5 bases off V and 3 bases off J; junction bases not matched to a gene: 4. The CDR3 runs 13 amino acids, cysteine and phenylalanine included. Here the CDR3 DNA is all that survives: 39 bases in frame from base 1. For CDR1 and CDR2, the germline V gene lists SQVTM and ANQGSEA.